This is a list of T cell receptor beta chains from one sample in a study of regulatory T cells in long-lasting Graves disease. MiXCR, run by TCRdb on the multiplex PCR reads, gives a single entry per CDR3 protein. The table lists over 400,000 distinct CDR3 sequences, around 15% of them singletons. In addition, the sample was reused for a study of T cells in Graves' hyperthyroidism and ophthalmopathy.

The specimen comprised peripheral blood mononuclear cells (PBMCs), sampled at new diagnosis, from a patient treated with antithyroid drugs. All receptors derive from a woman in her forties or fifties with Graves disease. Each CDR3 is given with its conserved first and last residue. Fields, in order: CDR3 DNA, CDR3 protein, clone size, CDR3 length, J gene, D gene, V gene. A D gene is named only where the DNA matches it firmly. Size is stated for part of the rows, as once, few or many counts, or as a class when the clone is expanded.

cdr3_nt: TGTGCCAGCAGCTTAGTGTTCACCGGGACAGGGTGGAATGAGCAGTTCTTC
cdr3_aa: CASSLVFTGTGWNEQFF
clone_size: many
cdr3_length: 17
j_call: TRBJ2-1
d_call: TRBD1
v_call: TRBV11-2

cdr3_nt: TGTGCCACCAGTGACCCCGGCTGGACCCAGTACTTC
cdr3_aa: CATSDPGWTQYF
clone_size: many
cdr3_length: 12
j_call: TRBJ2-5
d_call: NA
v_call: TRBV24-1

cdr3_nt: TGTGCCAGCAGTGAAACCAGGGATACGCAGTATTTT
cdr3_aa: CASSETRDTQYF
clone_size: many
cdr3_length: 12
j_call: TRBJ2-3
d_call: NA
v_call: TRBV6-1

cdr3_nt: TGCGCCAGCAGCTGGGGACTAGCGGGAGAAAGTGGGGATGAGCAGTTCTTC
cdr3_aa: CASSWGLAGESGDEQFF
clone_size: many
cdr3_length: 17
j_call: TRBJ2-1
d_call: TRBD2
v_call: TRBV5-1

cdr3_nt: TGTGCCAGCAGTTCGCGCACAGGGGTTGAGAACGTTCAGTACTTC
cdr3_aa: CASSSRTGVENVQYF
clone_size: NA
cdr3_length: 15
j_call: TRBJ2-4
d_call: TRBD1
v_call: TRBV12-3/TRBV12-4

cdr3_nt: TGTGCCAGCAGCTTGAACCCAGAAGAGACCCAGTACTTC
cdr3_aa: CASSLNPEETQYF
clone_size: many
cdr3_length: 13
j_call: TRBJ2-5
d_call: NA
v_call: TRBV11-2

cdr3_nt: TGTGCCAGCAGCCCGGACAGGGGGCCTAACCAGCCCCAGCATTTT
cdr3_aa: CASSPDRGPNQPQHF
clone_size: NA
cdr3_length: 15
j_call: TRBJ1-5
d_call: TRBD1
v_call: TRBV27

cdr3_nt: TGTGCCATCAGGGACTTTGGTAATTCACCCCTCCACTTT
cdr3_aa: CAIRDFGNSPLHF
clone_size: few
cdr3_length: 13
j_call: TRBJ1-6
d_call: NA
v_call: TRBV10-3

cdr3_nt: TGTGCCAGCAGCCAGGACAGGGGGGGACTAGCGGGAGGCCAGGGTACCTACGAGCAGTACTTC
cdr3_aa: CASSQDRGGLAGGQGTYEQYF
clone_size: NA
cdr3_length: 21
j_call: TRBJ2-7
d_call: TRBD2
v_call: TRBV6-1

cdr3_nt: TGTGCCTGGAGTATACTCCGGGAGACACGGCGGGCAGATACGCAGTATTTT
cdr3_aa: CAWSILRETRRADTQYF
clone_size: few
cdr3_length: 17
j_call: TRBJ2-3
d_call: NA
v_call: TRBV30

cdr3_nt: TGTGCCAGCAGTTACATTGGGACAGGGGAATTCTATGGCTACACCTTC
cdr3_aa: CASSYIGTGEFYGYTF
clone_size: many
cdr3_length: 16
j_call: TRBJ1-2
d_call: TRBD1
v_call: TRBV6-9

cdr3_nt: TGTGCCAGCAGGTGGGGTGGGGAACAGCCCCAGCATTTT
cdr3_aa: CASRWGGEQPQHF
clone_size: many
cdr3_length: 13
j_call: TRBJ1-5
d_call: NA
v_call: TRBV2

cdr3_nt: TGTGCCAGCAGTCATGTAGGAAACATTCAGTACTTC
cdr3_aa: CASSHVGNIQYF
clone_size: many
cdr3_length: 12
j_call: TRBJ2-4
d_call: NA
v_call: TRBV11-2

cdr3_nt: TGCGCCAGCAGCTACCCGAATGGGAAAGCGGACACCGGGGAGCTGTTTTTT
cdr3_aa: CASSYPNGKADTGELFF
clone_size: few
cdr3_length: 17
j_call: TRBJ2-2
d_call: NA
v_call: TRBV5-1

cdr3_nt: TGTGCCAGCAGTTACGCCGGACTAGCGGGTTTAGGCGGGGAGACCCAGTACTTC
cdr3_aa: CASSYAGLAGLGGETQYF
clone_size: many
cdr3_length: 18
j_call: TRBJ2-5
d_call: TRBD2
v_call: TRBV6-9

cdr3_nt: TGTGCCAGCAGCTCACGAGCGGGGGTATACAATGAGCAGTTCTTC
cdr3_aa: CASSSRAGVYNEQFF
clone_size: many
cdr3_length: 15
j_call: TRBJ2-1
d_call: TRBD2
v_call: TRBV13

cdr3_nt: TGTGCCAGCAAGCTTACCCAGGCTGGAAACACCATATATTTT
cdr3_aa: CASKLTQAGNTIYF
clone_size: few
cdr3_length: 14
j_call: TRBJ1-3
d_call: NA
v_call: TRBV7-9

cdr3_nt: TGTGCCAGCAGCCAAGAAGCCGGTTACGAGCAGTACTTC
cdr3_aa: CASSQEAGYEQYF
clone_size: few
cdr3_length: 13
j_call: TRBJ2-7
d_call: NA
v_call: TRBV3-1

cdr3_nt: TGTGCCAGCAGTTTAGGGCAAACTCATGAAAAACTGTTTTTT
cdr3_aa: CASSLGQTHEKLFF
clone_size: many
cdr3_length: 14
j_call: TRBJ1-4
d_call: NA
v_call: TRBV28

cdr3_nt: TGTGCCAGCAGCACAGACGGGGGGAGCTTTAGCTACACCTTC
cdr3_aa: CASSTDGGSFSYTF
clone_size: few
cdr3_length: 14
j_call: TRBJ1-2
d_call: NA
v_call: TRBV5-6

cdr3_nt: TGTGCCAGCAGCCGGACTAGCGGCACCTCCTACGAGCAGTACTTC
cdr3_aa: CASSRTSGTSYEQYF
clone_size: many
cdr3_length: 15
j_call: TRBJ2-7
d_call: TRBD2
v_call: TRBV14

cdr3_nt: TGCGCCAGCAGCACACGGACAGTTGACTACGGGAACACTGAAGCTTTCTTT
cdr3_aa: CASSTRTVDYGNTEAFF
clone_size: NA
cdr3_length: 17
j_call: TRBJ1-1
d_call: NA
v_call: TRBV4-1

cdr3_nt: TGTGCCAGCAGTGGACAGGGGGCATGGTACGAGCAGTACTTC
cdr3_aa: CASSGQGAWYEQYF
clone_size: many
cdr3_length: 14
j_call: TRBJ2-7
d_call: TRBD1
v_call: TRBV2

cdr3_nt: TGTGCCAGCAGTGTAGATAGCGGGAGGACAGATACGCAGTATTTT
cdr3_aa: CASSVDSGRTDTQYF
clone_size: many
cdr3_length: 15
j_call: TRBJ2-3
d_call: TRBD2
v_call: TRBV2

cdr3_nt: TGTGCCAGCAGTTTTCAATCGGGAGGGCATGAAGCTTTCTTT
cdr3_aa: CASSFQSGGHEAFF
clone_size: many
cdr3_length: 14
j_call: TRBJ1-1
d_call: NA
v_call: TRBV27

cdr3_nt: TGCGCCAGCAGCTTGGGGGGACGTTCAAGCTCCTACGAGCAGTACTTC
cdr3_aa: CASSLGGRSSSYEQYF
clone_size: many
cdr3_length: 16
j_call: TRBJ2-7
d_call: NA
v_call: TRBV5-1

cdr3_nt: TGTGCCAGCAGTTCTGACGGGTATGTAAGCTCCTACAATGAGCAGTTCTTC
cdr3_aa: CASSSDGYVSSYNEQFF
clone_size: few
cdr3_length: 17
j_call: TRBJ2-1
d_call: NA
v_call: TRBV28

cdr3_nt: TGTGCCAGCAGTTTACTTTTCCAGGGGGCCGACGTTAGCTATGGCTACACCTTC
cdr3_aa: CASSLLFQGADVSYGYTF
clone_size: many
cdr3_length: 18
j_call: TRBJ1-2
d_call: TRBD1
v_call: TRBV28

cdr3_nt: TGTGCTAGCTCACCAGGGACAGGCTATCAAGAGACCCAGGACTTC
cdr3_aa: CASSPGTGYQETQDF
clone_size: NA
cdr3_length: 15
j_call: TRBJ2-5
d_call: TRBD1
v_call: TRBV18

cdr3_nt: TGTGCCAGCTCACCAGCGAGCGGGAGCTACGAGCAGTACTTC
cdr3_aa: CASSPASGSYEQYF
clone_size: NA
cdr3_length: 14
j_call: TRBJ2-7
d_call: TRBD2
v_call: TRBV18

cdr3_nt: TGTGCCAGCACATCAACCCAGGGGCAGCGTCGGAACACTGAAGCTTTCTTT
cdr3_aa: CASTSTQGQRRNTEAFF
clone_size: NA
cdr3_length: 17
j_call: TRBJ1-1
d_call: NA
v_call: TRBV28

cdr3_nt: TGTGCCAGCAGCGAGACAGGAACCGATAATTCACCCCTCCACTTT
cdr3_aa: CASSETGTDNSPLHF
clone_size: NA
cdr3_length: 15
j_call: TRBJ1-6
d_call: NA
v_call: TRBV9

cdr3_nt: TGCAGCGTTGAAGAGGAGGCAGGGGGCTTCGACGAGCAGTACTTC
cdr3_aa: CSVEEEAGGFDEQYF
clone_size: many
cdr3_length: 15
j_call: TRBJ2-7
d_call: TRBD1
v_call: TRBV29-1

cdr3_nt: TGTGCCAGCAGTGGGGGGTTGGGGGAGACCCAGTACTTC
cdr3_aa: CASSGGLGETQYF
clone_size: many
cdr3_length: 13
j_call: TRBJ2-5
d_call: NA
v_call: TRBV2

cdr3_nt: TGTGCCAGCCGAGGACTCCGGGACAATAGCGAGCAGTTCTTC
cdr3_aa: CASRGLRDNSEQFF
clone_size: few
cdr3_length: 14
j_call: TRBJ2-1
d_call: NA
v_call: TRBV5-4

cdr3_nt: TGTGCCAGCAGCGTCGAGACCCCAGAGACCCAGTACTTC
cdr3_aa: CASSVETPETQYF
clone_size: NA
cdr3_length: 13
j_call: TRBJ2-5
d_call: NA
v_call: TRBV9

cdr3_nt: TGTGCCAGCAGTGGACTAGCGGGAACCTCCTACGAGCAGTACTTC
cdr3_aa: CASSGLAGTSYEQYF
clone_size: many
cdr3_length: 15
j_call: TRBJ2-7
d_call: TRBD2
v_call: TRBV2